Following are 26 T cell receptor beta chains from one sample sequenced in a study of T cell repertoires in cytomegalovirus infection. What these receptors recognize is not known. TCRdb redid the calling of the reads with MiXCR, one entry per CDR3 protein. The repertoire holds hundreds of thousands of distinct CDR3 sequences, with about 33% as singletons. The material sequenced was cultured CD8+ T cells from PBMCs, taken from culture after CMV antigen stimulation. The receptor set was obtained from a human donor in good health (CMV status not recorded). Some clones in this sample may be carry-over from other donors' samples.

This clonotype has more than one count but fewer than ten. The chain uses TRBV24-1 and TRBJ2-5; TRBD2 matches 14 bases. The CDR3 consists of 17 residues. The V segment lost 4 bases and the J segment 4 bases; nucleotides outside the gene matches: 7. CDR1 is KGHDR and CDR2 is SFDVKD in the germline V gene. The CDR3 protein is CATSDFDGTSGGETQYF. DNA for the CDR3: TGTGCCACCAGTGACTTTGACGGGACTAGCGGGGGAGAGACCCAGTACTTC.

The chain carries TRBV4-1 and TRBJ1-2; D might be TRBD1 (6 bases). This CDR3 is 20 amino acids long. The V end was cut by 0 bases, the J end by 0 bases, with 23 bases between. The V gene's germline CDR1 is MGHRA and CDR2 YSYEKL. CDR3 nucleotides: TGCGCCAGCAGCCAAGATGGGCAACCACAGGGTGGGTCCGCTAACTATGGCTACACCTTC. This gives the protein CASSQDGQPQGGSANYGYTF.

This clonotype was detected a few times. V usage is TRBV6-5 and J usage is TRBJ2-7; either TRBD1 or TRBD2 may fit D (5 bases each). Trimming stripped 0 bases from V and 3 bases from J, with 12 bases between. Germline V gene data show CDR1 as MNHEY and CDR2 as SVGAGI. The CDR3 consists of 15 residues. CDR3 bases: TGTGCCAGCAGTTACTCGTTTAGGGACCACTACGAGCAGTACTTC. This gives the protein CASSYSFRDHYEQYF.

This clonotype was detected only a few times. The chain couples TRBV7-9 to TRBJ2-7; D may be TRBD2 (5 bases). Germline CDR1 reads SEHNR; CDR2 reads FQNEAQ (reference sequence). The CDR3 spans 12 residues. Trimming stripped 3 bases from V and 7 bases from J, with 10 bases between. The CDR3 coding sequence is TGTGCCAGCAGCTTTGCGGACTCGGAGCAGTACGTC. Amino acids: CASSFADSEQYV.

This clonotype occurred a few times. The chain links TRBV20-1 to TRBJ2-1; D is unresolved. Germline-derived CDR1 and CDR2 are DFQATT and SNEGSKA (reference sequence). Between the trimmed V and J ends, which lost 5 bases and 4 bases, there was a span of 9 bases. The CDR3 loop spans 12 amino acids. Here the CDR3 reads CSAPDHYNEQFF. DNA for the CDR3: TGCAGTGCTCCGGACCATTACAATGAGCAGTTCTTC.

The rearrangement joins TRBV19 to TRBJ1-6; D is uncertain. There are 16 residues in the CDR3. V lost 7 bases and J lost 0, with 13 bases in between. The germline CDR1 and CDR2 sequences are LNHDA and SQIVND (reference sequence). CDR3: CASKEGFHSYNSPLHF. CDR3 sequence (DNA): TGTGCCAGTAAGGAGGGATTTCACTCCTATAATTCACCCCTCCACTTT. The full variable domain, completed using reference TRBV19 and TRBJ1-6, is DGGITQSPKYLFRKEGQNVTLSCEQNLNHDAMYWYRQDPGQGLRLIYYSQIVNDFQKGDIAEGYSVSREKKESFPLTVTSAQKNPTAFYLCASKEGFHSYNSPLHFGNGTRLTVT.

The rearrangement links TRBV20-1 to TRBJ1-2; D call uncertain. The CDR3 is 17 residues long. Trimming took off 0 bases at V and 2 bases at J, with 19 bases between the two ends. Per germline, CDR1 DFQATT and CDR2 SNEGSKA (reference sequence). CDR3 DNA: TGCAGTGCTAGAGATTTGGCCTCGGACCTTAGAAACTATGGCTACACCTTC. It translates to CSARDLASDLRNYGYTF.

The chain combines TRBV7-8 with TRBJ2-3; D gene uncertain. Germline V gene sequence: CDR1 SGHVS, CDR2 FQNEAQ. V shed 2 bases and J shed 2 bases, with 8 bases lying between them. The CDR3 loop spans 14 amino acids. The CDR3 loop reads CASSLLVFTDTQYF. The CDR3 DNA is TGTGCCAGCAGCTTACTCGTATTCACAGATACGCAGTATTTT.

This chain uses TRBV3-1 with TRBJ1-1; D perhaps matches TRBD1 (5 bases). The CDR3 is 14 amino acids. CDR1 is LGHDT and CDR2 is YNNKEL in the germline V gene (reference sequence). The ends were cut back, 4 bases at V and 5 bases at J, with 14 bases in the middle. The CDR3 DNA sequence: TGTGCCAGCAGCCCTATACGGGGGGGGACTGAAGCTTTCTTT. Protein: CASSPIRGGTEAFF.

The V gene is TRBV6-1, the J gene TRBJ2-7; no clear D gene. The CDR3 loop spans 12 amino acids. Germline-derived CDR1 and CDR2 are MNHNS and SASEGT. V was trimmed by 2 bases and J by 2 bases, leaving 4 bases between them. CDR3 residues: CASSELTYEQYV. CDR3 DNA sequence: TGTGCCAGCAGTGAACTAACCTACGAGCAGTACGTC.

This clonotype was counted at least ten times. V is TRBV7-2 and J is TRBJ2-7; 9 bases match TRBD1. Germline V gene data show CDR1 as SGHTA and CDR2 as FQGNSA. The CDR3 runs to 14 residues. Unmatched junction bases numbered 5, after V lost 3 bases and J lost 5 bases. The CDR3 protein is CASSFGTGFNEQYF. The CDR3 DNA reads TGTGCCAGCAGCTTCGGGACAGGGTTCAACGAGCAGTACTTC.

This rearrangement joins TRBV10-1 to TRBJ1-6; the match to TRBD1 covers 8 bases. The CDR3 consists of 12 residues. Germline V CDR1 and CDR2: WNHNN, SYGVQD (reference sequence). J lost 9 bases, V lost 8 bases, and 3 bases had no gene match. The CDR3 nucleotides are TGCGCCAGCGGACAGGGAGGTTCACCCCTCCACTTT. Its protein is CASGQGGSPLHF.

V usage is TRBV14 and J usage is TRBJ2-7; a possible D gene is TRBD1 (5 bases). Germline V gene sequence: CDR1 SGHDN, CDR2 FVKESK. CDR3 length: 14 residues. Trimming stripped 2 bases from V and 4 bases from J, with 12 bases between. For the CDR3, the DNA is TGTGCCAGCAGCCAATTGGGCAGGGATTACGAGCAGTACTTC. Its translation: CASSQLGRDYEQYF.

In this sample, this clonotype turned up many times. This chain connects TRBV11-2 to TRBJ1-5; D uncertain. Trimming stripped 5 bases from V and 7 bases from J, with 9 bases between. CDR3 size: 12 residues. Germline V gene lookup returns CDR1 SGHAT and CDR2 FQNNGV. CDR3 in DNA: TGTGCCAGCAGCCGCAAGGGACAGCCCCAGCATTTT. It is translated as CASSRKGQPQHF. The entire variable domain, with the rest obtained from reference TRBV11-2 and TRBJ1-5, is as follows: EAGVAQSPRYKIIEKRQSVAFWCNPISGHATLYWYQQILGQGPKLLIQFQNNGVVDDSQLPKDRFSAERLKGVDSTLKIQPAKLEDSAVYLCASSRKGQPQHFGDGTRLSIL.

V gene TRBV7-9 combines with J gene TRBJ2-3; perhaps TRBD1 as D (6 bases). The CDR3 is 15 residues long. Per the germline V gene, CDR1 is SEHNR and CDR2 is FQNEAQ (reference sequence). V lost 7 bases and J 2 bases, leaving 16 bases between the germline ends. The chain's CDR3 is CASTNPDRPTDTQYF. Written as DNA, the CDR3 is TGTGCCAGCACAAACCCGGACAGACCCACAGATACGCAGTATTTT.

The chain carries TRBV11-2 and TRBJ2-5; 8 bases align to TRBD1. Germline CDR1 and CDR2: SGHAT and FQNNGV. The CDR3 is 16 residues long. Unmatched junction bases numbered 11, after V lost 5 bases and J lost 3 bases. The CDR3 DNA follows: TGTGCCAGCAGCCCCACCCCCGGGACAGGTGAAGAGACCCAGTACTTC. It specifies CASSPTPGTGEETQYF. The full variable domain, with the rest looked up from reference TRBV11-2 and TRBJ2-5, is EAGVAQSPRYKIIEKRQSVAFWCNPISGHATLYWYQQILGQGPKLLIQFQNNGVVDDSQLPKDRFSAERLKGVDSTLKIQPAKLEDSAVYLCASSPTPGTGEETQYFGPGTRLLVL.

The table lists this clonotype with many counts. This chain joins TRBV7-6 and TRBJ2-2; 10 nucleotides align to TRBD2. This CDR3 comprises 18 residues. Germline values: CDR1 SGHVS, CDR2 FNYEAQ. V shed 3 bases and J 0 bases; nucleotides not matched to a gene: 7. The CDR3 DNA sequence: TGTGCCAGCAGCTTGGAGCTAGCGGGGGCTCCGAACACCGGGGAGCTGTTTTTT. It encodes CASSLELAGAPNTGELFF.

The gene calls are TRBV10-3 and TRBJ1-5; a possible D gene is TRBD1 (5 bases). The CDR3 totals 14 residues. Germline V gene lookup returns CDR1 ENHRY and CDR2 SYGVKD. Trimming removed 2 bases from V and 5 bases from J, with 10 bases in between. The CDR3 nucleotides are TGTGCCATCAGTGAGGGTGAAGGGGATCAGCCCCAGCATTTT. It yields the protein CAISEGEGDQPQHF.

The rearrangement uses TRBV7-2 and TRBJ1-5, with D tentatively TRBD1 (5 bases). The CDR3 contains 17 residues. V lost 5 bases and J 0 bases, leaving 17 bases between the germline ends. The V gene's germline CDR1 is SGHTA and CDR2 FQGNSA. CDR3 protein: CASSAGIQVHSNQPQHF. The CDR3 DNA sequence: TGTGCCAGCAGCGCAGGAATACAGGTACATAGCAATCAGCCCCAGCATTTT.

The V gene is TRBV7-4, the J gene TRBJ2-4; D call uncertain. The germline CDR1 and CDR2 sequences are SGHVT and SQSDAQ. The CDR3 has 16 amino acids. Trimming pared 4 bases from V and 0 bases from J, leaving 13 bases between. The CDR3 is CASSSPGTEAKNIQYF. In nucleotides, the CDR3 is TGTGCCAGCAGCTCCCCTGGAACCGAAGCCAAAAACATTCAGTACTTC.

This clonotype was detected only a few times. The gene calls are TRBV6-5 and TRBJ2-7, with D possibly being TRBD2 (6 bases). V gave up 7 bases and J gave up 10 bases, with 14 bases separating them. This CDR3 contains 11 residues. CDR1 and CDR2 (germline): MNHEY, SVGAGI. CDR3 in DNA: TGTGCCAGCACCCACGGGGGTTACCAGTACTTC. Translated: CASTHGGYQYF.

The rearrangement links TRBV7-9 to TRBJ1-2, with TRBD1 matching over 8 bases. CDR1 and CDR2 (germline): SEHNR, FQNEAQ (reference sequence). V trimming: 8 bases; J trimming: 7 bases; junction bases outside the gene matches: 6. There are 12 residues in the CDR3. As DNA, the CDR3 is TGTGCCAGCTCCGGGACAGGAGGTGGCTACACCTTC. This translates into CASSGTGGGYTF. The variable domain in full, with the rest retrieved from reference TRBV7-9 and TRBJ1-2, is DTGVSQNPRHKITKRGQNVTFRCDPISEHNRLYWYRQTLGQGPEFLTYFQNEAQLEKSRLLSDRFSAERPKGSFSTLEIQRTEQGDSAMYLCASSGTGGGYTFGSGTRLTVV.

This clonotype was observed a few times. The chain combines TRBV7-9 with TRBJ2-3; D might be TRBD1 (5 bases). This CDR3 has 15 amino acids. The germline CDR1 and CDR2 sequences are SEHNR and FQNEAQ (reference sequence). The ends were cut back, 1 base at V and 2 bases at J, with 10 bases in the middle. DNA of the CDR3: TGTGCCAGCAGCTTAGAAGGGGTCCACACAGATACGCAGTATTTT. Amino acid sequence: CASSLEGVHTDTQYF.

The chain links TRBV7-9 to TRBJ2-4; 7 bases align to TRBD1. V lost 4 bases and J lost 3; bases outside the gene matches: 9. The V gene's germline CDR1 is SEHNR and CDR2 FQNEAQ (reference sequence). The CDR3 runs 16 residues. This CDR3 is CASSSQRQGDKNIQYF. CDR3 coding DNA: TGTGCCAGCAGCTCCCAACGACAGGGCGACAAAAACATTCAGTACTTC.

The genes are TRBV6-2 or TRBV6-3 and TRBJ2-3, with 10 bases matching TRBD2. There are 16 residues in the CDR3. V gave up 5 bases and J gave up 0 bases; unmatched junction bases: 5. CDR1 is MNHEY, CDR2 SVGEGT, per germline. CDR3 residues: CASSPSGGSSTDTQYF. Written as DNA, the CDR3 is TGTGCCAGCAGTCCTAGCGGGGGATCTAGCACAGATACGCAGTATTTT.

The genes are TRBV11-2 and TRBJ1-3, with TRBD1 as a possible D gene (6 bases). Per germline, CDR1 SGHAT and CDR2 FQNNGV. Trimming removed 3 bases at V and 0 bases at J, with 12 bases between. This CDR3 spans 16 amino acids. For the CDR3, the DNA is TGTGCCAGCAGCTTTGGGACACCAAACTCTGGAAACACCATATATTTT. This codes for CASSFGTPNSGNTIYF.